This TCR beta chain was captured in a study of cytotoxic CD8 clonotypes in ibrutinib-treated CLL. Sequencing used immunoSEQ multiplex PCR; TCRdb keeps in-frame clones, though not all of them. Among under 300,000 clones listed, about three quarters were seen once. This specimen consisted of PBMCs, obtained after 24 months of ibrutinib treatment. The clonotype was recovered from a human donor with chronic lymphocytic leukemia.

The CDR3 spells CASTFSGDQPQHF. The CDR3 bases are TGTGCCAGTACTTTCTCCGGGGATCAGCCCCAGCATTTT. This chain links TRBV19 with TRBJ1-5; D is unclear. Germline V CDR1 and CDR2: LNHDA, SQIVND (reference sequence). The CDR3 sequence is 13 residues long. The V end lost 7 bases, the J end lost 5 bases, and 12 bases lay between the germline ends.